The 23 T cell receptor beta chains in this list originate from one sample, sequenced in a study of cytomegalovirus exposure and HLA in healthy donors. Primers for the PCR totalled 60 Vbeta and 13 Jbeta. Generated by immunoSEQ multiplex PCR, the TCRdb table keeps only in-frame clones and is missing some. The sample records approximately 160,000 clones, more than 80% being singletons. The sequencing sample was made of PBMCs. The origin of the receptors is a woman younger than 30 in good health and CMV-seronegative.

DNA for the CDR3: TGTGCCAGCCTCCTGGCAGGCAACAACTATGGCTACACCTTC. Translated, it gives CASLLAGNNYGYTF. This chain links TRBV6-6 with TRBJ1-2; D call uncertain. V was shortened by 8 bases and J by 2 bases, with 15 bases between the two germline ends. Germline loops: CDR1 MNHNY, CDR2 SVGAGI (reference sequence). The CDR3 sequence is 14 residues long.

The count of this clone is one. V gene TRBV29-1 combines with J gene TRBJ2-1, with TRBD1 matching 8 bases. CDR1 and CDR2 (germline): SQVTM, ANQGSEA. V gave up 4 bases and J gave up 4 bases; unmatched junction bases: 6. The CDR3 totals 14 residues. The CDR3 here is CSVVRQGSYNEQFF. The CDR3, as DNA: TGCAGCGTTGTTCGACAGGGGAGTTACAATGAGCAGTTCTTC.

The chain employs TRBV9 and TRBJ1-1; possible D gene TRBD1, 5 bases. V was trimmed by 5 bases and J by 0 bases, leaving 11 bases between them. The CDR3 extends over 14 amino acids. The germline V gene encodes CDR1 SGDLS and CDR2 YYNGEE. This CDR3 is CASRAGDLNTEAFF. The CDR3 DNA is TGTGCCAGCAGGGCGGGGGACTTGAACACTGAAGCTTTCTTT.

The genes are TRBV11-3 and TRBJ1-1; D gene unclear. The CDR3 consists of 13 residues. The V gene lost 3 bases and the J gene lost 4 bases, with 9 bases spanning the gap. The germline CDR1 and CDR2 sequences are SGHNT and YENEEA. The CDR3 sequence is CASSLVVGTEAFF. Written as DNA, the CDR3 is TGTGCCAGCAGCTTGGTCGTCGGCACTGAAGCTTTCTTT.

The chain links TRBV28 to TRBJ2-1; D is perhaps TRBD2 (5 bases). The CDR3 is 18 amino acids. Trimming removed 6 bases at V and 4 bases at J, with 25 bases between. Germline V gene lookup returns CDR1 MDHEN and CDR2 SYDVKM. Here the CDR3 reads CASRLRTPIGVRYNEQFF. The DNA of the CDR3 is TGTGCCAGCAGGCTAAGGACTCCTATTGGAGTACGGTACAATGAGCAGTTCTTC. Combining the CDR3 with reference TRBV28 and TRBJ2-1 gives the whole variable domain DVKVTQSSRYLVKRTGEKVFLECVQDMDHENMFWYRQDPGLGLRLIYFSYDVKMKEKGDIPEGYSVSREKKERFSLILESASTNQTSMYLCASRLRTPIGVRYNEQFFGPGTRLTVL.

The V call is TRBV28, the J call TRBJ2-7; D unresolved. Trimming pared 5 bases from V and 2 bases from J, leaving 7 bases between. Germline loops: CDR1 MDHEN, CDR2 SYDVKM. CDR3 size: 12 residues. CDR3 DNA sequence: TGTGCCAGCAGTCTCCTAACCTACGAGCAGTACTTC. Protein product: CASSLLTYEQYF.

The rearrangement uses TRBV11-2 and TRBJ2-4, with D possibly TRBD2 on 6 matching bases. The V and J ends lost 1 base and 0 bases respectively, with 19 bases between them. Germline CDR1 is SGHAT and CDR2 is FQNNGV. The CDR3 runs to 19 residues. The CDR3 DNA sequence: TGTGCCAGCAGCTTAGCGGGTAGCGGAGGGGCCCTAGCCAAAAACATTCAGTACTTC. Translated: CASSLAGSGGALAKNIQYF. Using reference TRBV11-2 and TRBJ2-4 for the parts outside the CDR3, the full variable domain is EAGVAQSPRYKIIEKRQSVAFWCNPISGHATLYWYQQILGQGPKLLIQFQNNGVVDDSQLPKDRFSAERLKGVDSTLKIQPAKLEDSAVYLCASSLAGSGGALAKNIQYFGAGTRLSVL.

This chain uses TRBV2 with TRBJ2-1; 9 bases are a match to TRBD1. From germline, CDR1 is SNHLY and CDR2 FYNNEI. This CDR3 spans 18 amino acids. With 2 bases clipped from V and 4 bases from J, the junction kept 12 bases outside the gene matches. The CDR3 DNA reads as TGTGCCAGCAGTGAAAGGTTAGGAGGGACAGGGTCGTACAATGAGCAGTTCTTC. Translated: CASSERLGGTGSYNEQFF.

The CDR3 coding sequence is TGTGCCAGCAGAGGCTTCGAGGGTAGTGAAGCTTTCTTT. Its translation: CASRGFEGSEAFF. The rearrangement joins TRBV6-1 to TRBJ1-1; no firm D call. Germline assignment: CDR1 MNHNS and CDR2 SASEGT. Trimming stripped 6 bases from V and 7 bases from J, with 15 bases between. This CDR3 region has 13 residues.

This clone was counted a few times. DNA for the CDR3: TGTGCTAGTGGTGATGATCAGGGTTCGTATGGCAATCAGCCCCAGCATTTT. This translates into CASGDDQGSYGNQPQHF. The chain combines TRBV12-5 with TRBJ1-5, with D possibly TRBD1 on 5 matching bases. Germline loops: CDR1 LGHNT, CDR2 FRNRAP. Trimming shortened V by 5 bases and J by 2 bases, and 19 bases separated the two germline ends. This CDR3 contains 17 residues.

This clone appeared a few times. V and J are TRBV2 and TRBJ2-7; a weak D match, TRBD2 (6 bases). Trimming removed 10 bases at V and 3 bases at J, with 19 bases between. The length of the CDR3 is 14 residues. The germline CDR1 and CDR2 sequences are SNHLY and FYNNEI. CDR3 in DNA: TGTGCCACCTCATCCTCGACTAGTAACTACGAGCAGTACTTC. It is translated as CATSSSTSNYEQYF.

The genes are TRBV4-3 and TRBJ1-1; the match to TRBD1 covers 10 bases. V trimming: 0 bases; J trimming: 5 bases; junction bases outside the gene matches: 12. The CDR3 consists of 18 residues. Germline assignment: CDR1 LGHNA and CDR2 YSLEER. CDR3 residues: CASSQDVETGGEGTEAFF. Written as DNA, the CDR3 is TGCGCCAGCAGCCAAGATGTTGAGACAGGGGGCGAGGGGACTGAAGCTTTCTTT.

The chain is built from TRBV21-1 and TRBJ2-5; TRBD1, as called in the table, went unchecked against the DNA. TRBV21-1 is deemed a pseudogene. This CDR3 has 17 residues. The DNA for the CDR3 is TGTGCCAGCAGCAAAGTGGGGGCAGTGAGTTGGCAAGAGACCCAGTACTTC. Residues: CASSKVGAVSWQETQYF.

The chain carries TRBV4-1 and TRBJ2-1; TRBD2 agrees at 12 bases. J gave up 4 bases and V 4 bases, and 2 bases lay outside the gene matches. Germline CDR1 and CDR2: MGHRA and YSYEKL. This CDR3 comprises 15 residues. CDR3 in amino acids: CASSPGLAGYNEQFF. Here the CDR3 DNA reads TGCGCCAGCAGCCCAGGACTAGCGGGATACAATGAGCAGTTCTTC.

This clone was recorded once. This chain links TRBV6-1 with TRBJ1-2, with 7 positions matching TRBD1. There are 13 residues in the CDR3. V lost 4 bases to trimming and J lost 3 bases; unmatched junction nucleotides: 2. CDR1 and CDR2 (germline): MNHNS, SASEGT. CDR3 protein: CASSATGDYGYTF. In DNA form, the CDR3 reads TGTGCCAGCAGTGCTACAGGGGACTATGGCTACACCTTC.

The rearrangement uses TRBV6-1 and TRBJ2-4; D perhaps matches TRBD2 (6 bases). CDR3 length: 14 amino acids. Trimming took 6 bases from V and 8 from J, leaving 17 bases between them. Germline V gene lookup returns CDR1 MNHNS and CDR2 SASEGT. The CDR3 coding sequence is TGTGCCAGCAGCTCAGCAGGGACGGGGGACATTCAGTACTTC. This codes for CASSSAGTGDIQYF.

V is TRBV18 and J is TRBJ2-7, with TRBD2 matching 8 bases. The CDR3 sequence is 15 residues long. CDR1 is KGHSH, CDR2 LQKENI, per germline. V lost 6 bases, J lost 6 bases, and 13 bases stayed unmatched. CDR3 amino acids: CASSRRVGSGSEQYF. The CDR3 DNA is TGTGCCAGCTCCCGAAGGGTTGGGAGCGGGAGCGAGCAGTACTTC. Full variable domain (outside the CDR3, taken from reference TRBV18 and TRBJ2-7): NAGVMQNPRHLVRRRGQEARLRCSPMKGHSHVYWYRQLPEEGLKFMVYLQKENIIDESGMPKERFSAEFPKEGPSILRIQQVVRGDSAAYFCASSRRVGSGSEQYFGPGTRLTVT.

Worth noting for this clone: Other DNA variants within this sample encode the same CDR3. The J gene is TRBJ2-7, the V gene TRBV7-8, with D hard to call. CDR3 length: 11 amino acids. V dropped 4 bases and J dropped 2 bases, with 3 bases sitting between them. Germline V gene data show CDR1 as SGHVS and CDR2 as FQNEAQ. CDR3 coding DNA: TGTGCCAGCAGCTCCACCTACGAGCAGTACTTC. This gives the protein CASSSTYEQYF.

The chain employs TRBV9 and TRBJ2-1; perhaps TRBD2 as D (6 bases). CDR1 is SGDLS and CDR2 is YYNGEE in the germline V gene. Trimming took 0 bases from V and 3 from J, leaving 13 bases between them. The CDR3 sequence is 16 residues long. The CDR3 nucleotides are TGTGCCAGCAGCGTAGCTATCGGGGGAATCTACAATGAGCAGTTCTTC. Encoded protein: CASSVAIGGIYNEQFF.

The rearrangement links TRBV28 to TRBJ2-7, with D unclear. Trimming stripped 6 bases from V and 3 bases from J, with 18 bases between. Germline V gene lookup returns CDR1 MDHEN and CDR2 SYDVKM. CDR3 length equals 15 residues. CDR3 loop: CASRTEGVTYYEQYF. The CDR3 DNA reads TGTGCCAGCAGGACTGAAGGAGTCACTTACTACGAGCAGTACTTC. Based on the CDR3 plus reference TRBV28 and TRBJ2-7, the full variable domain is DVKVTQSSRYLVKRTGEKVFLECVQDMDHENMFWYRQDPGLGLRLIYFSYDVKMKEKGDIPEGYSVSREKKERFSLILESASTNQTSMYLCASRTEGVTYYEQYFGPGTRLTVT.

CDR3 in DNA: TGTGCCAGCAGCTTGAGAGAAGGGACAGCCGCACTCTATGGCTACACCTTC. This translates into CASSLREGTAALYGYTF. The chain is built from TRBV5-8 and TRBJ1-2; 7 positions match TRBD1. The length of the CDR3 is 17 residues. With 1 base clipped from V and 4 bases from J, the junction kept 13 bases outside the gene matches. Germline V gene data show CDR1 as SGHTS and CDR2 as YDEGEE.

The chain uses TRBV7-8 and TRBJ2-1; TRBD2 matches 7 bases. Trimming cost V 2 bases and J 2 bases; bases outside gene matches: 3. CDR3 length: 15 residues. Germline V gives CDR1 SGHVS, CDR2 FQNEAQ. The CDR3, as DNA: TGTGCCAGCAGCTTAAGGGGACTACCCTACAATGAGCAGTTCTTC. It is translated as CASSLRGLPYNEQFF.

This clone has more than one count but fewer than ten. CDR3 bases: TGTGCCAGCAGTTTAGCGATGTTCTCTACTAGCGGGGGGGCCGAGCAGTACTTC. Protein product: CASSLAMFSTSGGAEQYF. The gene calls are TRBV28 and TRBJ2-7, with 13 positions matching TRBD2. The CDR3 sequence is 18 residues long. V lost 2 bases to trimming and J lost 6 bases; unmatched junction nucleotides: 13. Per germline, CDR1 MDHEN and CDR2 SYDVKM. Combining the CDR3 with reference TRBV28 and TRBJ2-7 gives the whole variable domain DVKVTQSSRYLVKRTGEKVFLECVQDMDHENMFWYRQDPGLGLRLIYFSYDVKMKEKGDIPEGYSVSREKKERFSLILESASTNQTSMYLCASSLAMFSTSGGAEQYFGPGTRLTVT.